Each of the 25 T cell receptor beta chains below was sequenced from the same sample in a study of blood T cell repertoires in COVID-19. The protocol was immunoSEQ multiplex PCR, while the TCRdb copy is restricted to in-frame clones and leaves out a portion. Among around 200,000 clones listed, about 85% were seen once. Specimen: PBMCs or T cells enriched from blood (not recorded which). The receptor source for this set is a man in his forties or fifties who had recovered from COVID-19.

This chain links TRBV5-1 with TRBJ2-3; no definite D call. The germline V gene encodes CDR1 SGHRS and CDR2 YFSETQ. The CDR3 has 17 amino acids. Trimming shortened V by 4 bases and J by 0 bases, and 18 bases separated the two germline ends. CDR3: CASSEYSAGPSTDTQYF. The CDR3 DNA reads as TGCGCCAGCAGCGAATACAGTGCTGGCCCTAGCACAGATACGCAGTATTTT. The full variable domain, in which reference TRBV5-1 and TRBJ2-3 provide the parts outside the CDR3, is KAGVTQTPRYLIKTRGQQVTLSCSPISGHRSVSWYQQTPGQGLQFLFEYFSETQRNKGNFPGRFSGRQFSNSRSEMNVSTLELGDSALYLCASSEYSAGPSTDTQYFGPGTRLTVL.

DNA of the CDR3: TGCGCCAGCAGCCAGACTGGGAGTGGGACTAGCGGCACAGATACGCAGTATTTT. Translated, it gives CASSQTGSGTSGTDTQYF. This chain uses TRBV4-3 with TRBJ2-3; 10 nucleotides match TRBD2. The germline gives CDR1 LGHNA, CDR2 YSLEER. V trimming: 3 bases; J trimming: 1 base; junction bases outside the gene matches: 10. The CDR3 totals 18 residues.

The gene calls are TRBV5-6 and TRBJ2-7; a possible D gene is TRBD2 (5 bases). Trimming shortened V by 4 bases and J by 0 bases, and 14 bases separated the two germline ends. CDR1 and CDR2 from the germline V gene are SGHDT and YYEEEE. The CDR3 is 15 amino acids. The CDR3 DNA reads as TGTGCCAGCAGCCCAGCGCCGGGGAACTCCTACGAGCAGTACTTC. As protein: CASSPAPGNSYEQYF.

The chain uses TRBV5-8 and TRBJ2-7; D might be TRBD1 (6 bases). Looked up from germline, CDR1 is SGHTS and CDR2 is YDEGEE. This CDR3 region has 14 residues. V lost 3 bases to trimming and J lost 4 bases, with 14 bases between them. The CDR3 sequence is CASSSTGVEYEQYF. As DNA, the CDR3 is TGTGCCAGCAGCTCGACAGGCGTGGAGTACGAGCAGTACTTC.

This clone was observed a single time. This rearrangement joins TRBV19 to TRBJ1-2, with TRBD1 matching 8 bases. Germline CDR1 is LNHDA and CDR2 is SQIVND (reference sequence). V was pared by 4 bases and J by 13 bases, with 8 bases of the junction left unmatched. This CDR3 has 12 amino acids. The DNA for the CDR3 is TGTGCCAGTAGTACGCAGGGGGCGGCCCCCACCTTC. This encodes CASSTQGAAPTF.

The rearrangement links TRBV29-1 to TRBJ2-7; 10 positions agree with TRBD1. Trimming took 4 bases from V and 4 from J; bases not matched to a gene: 4. Germline V CDR1 and CDR2: SQVTM, ANQGSEA. The CDR3 contains 13 residues. The CDR3 reads CSVVGTGAYEQYF. CDR3 nucleotides: TGCAGCGTTGTTGGGACAGGGGCATACGAGCAGTACTTC.

The chain uses TRBV5-5 and TRBJ1-2; 7 positions match TRBD1. The CDR3 totals 14 residues. CDR1 is SGHKS and CDR2 is YYEKEE in the germline V gene (reference sequence). After removal of 1 base from V and 3 bases from J, the junction contained 3 bases not matched to a gene. The CDR3 nucleotides read TGTGCCAGCAGCTTGAGTGGGACAGACTATGGCTACACCTTC. Residues: CASSLSGTDYGYTF.

This clone was observed a few times. This chain links TRBV3-1 (or the pseudogene TRBV3-2) with TRBJ2-7; TRBD1 matches 9 bases. The V gene's germline CDR1 is LGHDT and CDR2 YNNKEL (reference sequence). The V segment lost 5 bases and the J segment 2 bases; nucleotides outside the gene matches: 7. The CDR3 runs to 15 residues. The CDR3 protein is CASSSAGTGPYEQYF. The CDR3 bases are TGTGCCAGCAGCTCCGCCGGGACAGGGCCCTACGAGCAGTACTTC.

The chain employs TRBV4-2 and TRBJ2-2; maybe TRBD2 (5 bases). Germline loops: CDR1 LGHNA, CDR2 YNFKEQ. The germline V and J ends were trimmed by 2 bases and 6 bases, with 10 bases remaining between them. The CDR3 consists of 14 residues. This CDR3 reads CASSQLSGSGELFF. CDR3 nucleotides: TGTGCCAGCAGCCAATTGTCGGGATCCGGGGAGCTGTTTTTT.

The chain uses TRBV29-1 and TRBJ1-2, with TRBD1 as a possible D gene (5 bases). The CDR3 is made up of 12 amino acids. Germline CDR1 reads SQVTM; CDR2 reads ANQGSEA. The V end was cut by 4 bases, the J end by 2 bases, with 8 bases between. CDR3 residues: CSVAQGNYGYTF. The CDR3 DNA reads as TGCAGCGTTGCCCAGGGAAACTATGGCTACACCTTC.

This chain links TRBV11-2 with TRBJ1-4; no firm D call. CDR3 size: 15 residues. Germline V gene sequence: CDR1 SGHAT, CDR2 FQNNGV. Deletions cut 5 bases from V and 0 bases from J, with 10 bases between. Here the CDR3 DNA reads TGTGCCAGCAGCGTCGCCGGTGCAACTAATGAAAAACTGTTTTTT. Translating gives CASSVAGATNEKLFF.

The CDR3 sequence is CASSESGGTGPYGYTF. The CDR3 region has the DNA TGTGCCAGCAGTGAATCAGGGGGAACGGGCCCATATGGCTACACCTTC. The rearrangement links TRBV2 to TRBJ1-2; 7 nucleotides match TRBD1. In germline, CDR1 is SNHLY, CDR2 FYNNEI. CDR3 length equals 16 residues. Trimming at V came to 2 bases and at J to 5 bases, leaving 11 bases not matched to a gene.

The gene calls are TRBV29-1 and TRBJ2-7; the match to TRBD1 covers 10 bases. The germline V gene has CDR1 SQVTM and CDR2 ANQGSEA. The CDR3 has 14 residues. V shed 8 bases, J shed 2 bases, and the junction held 9 bases outside the gene matches. The CDR3 DNA is TGCAGCTTCCAAGGGGACAGGGGTACCTACGAGCAGTACTTC. Translated: CSFQGDRGTYEQYF.

This clone was counted a single time. The chain employs TRBV18 and TRBJ2-5, with TRBD2 as a possible D gene (5 bases). Germline-derived CDR1 and CDR2 are KGHSH and LQKENI. The ends were cut back, 1 base at V and 0 bases at J, with 12 bases in the middle. The CDR3 spans 16 residues. The CDR3 nucleotides are TGTGCCAGCTCACCACTTATAGCGCTGTACCAAGAGACCCAGTACTTC. Encoded protein: CASSPLIALYQETQYF. The whole variable domain, filled in from reference TRBV18 and TRBJ2-5, reads NAGVMQNPRHLVRRRGQEARLRCSPMKGHSHVYWYRQLPEEGLKFMVYLQKENIIDESGMPKERFSAEFPKEGPSILRIQQVVRGDSAAYFCASSPLIALYQETQYFGPGTRLLVL.

The chain recombines TRBV6-2 or TRBV6-3 with TRBJ2-5, with D perhaps TRBD2 (6 bases). The CDR3 has 19 residues. Trimming pared 0 bases from V and 7 bases from J, leaving 27 bases between. Germline lookup yields CDR1 MNHEY and CDR2 SVGEGT. CDR3 bases: TGTGCCAGCAGTTACTCTACCCCCGTTGGGCGGGATGCAAGAGTGACCCAGTACTTC. It encodes CASSYSTPVGRDARVTQYF.

This rearrangement joins TRBV4-3 to TRBJ2-7; possibly TRBD1 for D (5 bases). The V end lost 1 base, the J end lost 3 bases, and 10 bases lay between the germline ends. The CDR3 is 14 amino acids. Germline loops: CDR1 LGHNA, CDR2 YSLEER. CDR3 DNA sequence: TGCGCCAGCAGCCAAGGACCCGACAGCTACGAGCAGTACTTC. Protein: CASSQGPDSYEQYF.

V usage is TRBV16 and J usage is TRBJ1-5; no definite D call. This CDR3 region has 14 residues. V was clipped by 5 bases and J by 9 bases, with 17 bases between them. Germline V gives CDR1 KGHSY, CDR2 FQNENV. In DNA, the CDR3 is TGTGCCAGCAGCGGCACAGCGGCTGGTAGGCCCCAGCATTTT. This encodes CASSGTAAGRPQHF. Drawing the rest from reference TRBV16 and TRBJ1-5, the complete variable domain is GEEVAQTPKHLVRGEGQKAKLYCAPIKGHSYVFWYQQVLKNEFKFLISFQNENVFDETGMPKERFSAKCLPNSPCSLEIQATKLEDSAVYFCASSGTAAGRPQHFGDGTRLSIL.

The chain uses TRBV7-8 and TRBJ2-3; D is possibly TRBD2 (7 bases). Trimming pared 3 bases from V and 0 bases from J, leaving 22 bases between. CDR3 length: 19 amino acids. In germline, CDR1 is SGHVS, CDR2 FQNEAQ. CDR3 coding DNA: TGTGCCAGCAGCTTCCCGGATACGAGGGGGGAGGGGAGCACAGATACGCAGTATTTT. Its translation is CASSFPDTRGEGSTDTQYF.

The CDR3 DNA follows: TGTGCCAGCAGTTTAGGCTTTCAGCCCCAGCATTTT. Translation gives CASSLGFQPQHF. This chain links TRBV28 with TRBJ1-5; D gene ambiguous. Germline CDR1 is MDHEN and CDR2 is SYDVKM. Trimming shortened V by 2 bases and J by 6 bases, and 5 bases separated the two germline ends. This CDR3 has 12 residues.

The chain combines TRBV10-2 with TRBJ1-2, with D tentatively TRBD1 (5 bases). Trimming removed 0 bases from V and 3 bases from J, with 20 bases in between. From germline, CDR1 is WSHSY and CDR2 SAAADI. The CDR3 totals 18 residues. CDR3 in DNA: TGCGCCAGCAGTGAGTCGACTTGGAAGACAGCCGGACACTATGGCTACACCTTC. Its translation: CASSESTWKTAGHYGYTF.

This clone appeared a few times. The rearrangement uses TRBV20-1 and TRBJ1-5; D call uncertain. Trimming took off 7 bases at V and 6 bases at J, with 10 bases between the two ends. CDR1 is DFQATT and CDR2 is SNEGSKA in the germline V gene (reference sequence). This CDR3 is 11 amino acids long. CDR3 loop: CSVGSGQPQHF. The DNA for the CDR3 is TGCAGTGTCGGGTCCGGTCAGCCCCAGCATTTT.

The V and J genes are TRBV11-2 and TRBJ2-7; 11 bases align to TRBD2. The CDR3 runs to 17 residues. The V gene's germline CDR1 is SGHAT and CDR2 FQNNGV. The V and J ends lost 5 bases and 2 bases, in that order; junction bases with no gene match: 11. CDR3 protein: CASSPALGTSGPYEQYF. The DNA of the CDR3 is TGTGCCAGCAGCCCAGCACTTGGGACTAGCGGTCCCTACGAGCAGTACTTC.

The chain employs TRBV7-3 and TRBJ2-1, with 9 bases that match TRBD2. The CDR3 extends over 17 amino acids. Trimming cost V 1 base and J 5 bases; bases outside gene matches: 9. Germline CDR1 reads SGHTA; CDR2 reads FQGTGA. The chain's CDR3 is CASSLRGRASGNNEQFF. The CDR3 nucleotides read TGTGCCAGCAGCTTAAGGGGCCGCGCTAGCGGGAACAATGAGCAGTTCTTC.

This clone was counted once. The chain couples TRBV10-3 to TRBJ1-3; D not resolved. CDR1 and CDR2 (germline): ENHRY, SYGVKD. CDR3 length: 15 residues. With 2 bases removed from V and 0 bases from J, the gap between germline ends came to 8 bases. The CDR3 DNA reads TGTGCCATCAGTGAGGAACAGTTCTCTGGAAACACCATATATTTT. Its protein is CAISEEQFSGNTIYF.

Only one count was recorded for this clone. The chain has TRBV5-1 and TRBJ1-1; TRBD1 agrees at 7 bases. The CDR3 loop spans 15 amino acids. Trimming removed 5 bases from V and 5 bases from J; junction bases left unmatched: 12. Looked up from germline, CDR1 is SGHRS and CDR2 is YFSETQ. The CDR3 loop is CASSLTGKGETEAFF. DNA of the CDR3: TGCGCCAGCAGTTTGACAGGGAAGGGGGAAACTGAAGCTTTCTTT.